This TCR beta chain appears in the sequencing data of a study of Ad26.COV2.S vaccination and SARS-CoV-2 variants. Study details: Enrolled in COV1001, the donor was in the Ad26.COV2.S trial arm, which received the vaccine.

Treatment indicated: some 19 received Ad26.COV2.S at low or high dose, single or two shots; roughly 5 received placebo; per-sample allocation not given. Sample collection was performed on day 63 after the first vaccine or placebo injection. The individual, an adult aged 18-55 years, was a donor in Boston. SARS-CoV-2 spike from the Wuhan strain was encoded by the vaccine, an Ad26 vector. Libraries were prepared by immunoSEQ multiplex PCR; TCRdb keeps only in-frame clonotypes and omits some of them. The table has some 290,000 clones, about 82% seen once; the top ten hold around 1.9%. From germline, CDR1 is MNHEY and CDR2 SVGAGI. This CDR3 comprises 14 residues. The trim removed 8 bases at V and 2 bases at J, leaving 5 bases unmatched.

J is TRBJ1-3 and V is TRBV6-5; 8 bases are shared with TRBD1. The material was peripheral blood, obtained in a trial of Ad26.COV2.S vaccine versus placebo. The origin of this receptor is a person between 18 and 65 years old who received the Ad26.COV2.S COVID-19 vaccine or a placebo. The CDR3 bases are TGTGCCAGCCCGTTGACAGGGGCTGGAAACACCATATATTTT. This encodes CASPLTGAGNTIYF.